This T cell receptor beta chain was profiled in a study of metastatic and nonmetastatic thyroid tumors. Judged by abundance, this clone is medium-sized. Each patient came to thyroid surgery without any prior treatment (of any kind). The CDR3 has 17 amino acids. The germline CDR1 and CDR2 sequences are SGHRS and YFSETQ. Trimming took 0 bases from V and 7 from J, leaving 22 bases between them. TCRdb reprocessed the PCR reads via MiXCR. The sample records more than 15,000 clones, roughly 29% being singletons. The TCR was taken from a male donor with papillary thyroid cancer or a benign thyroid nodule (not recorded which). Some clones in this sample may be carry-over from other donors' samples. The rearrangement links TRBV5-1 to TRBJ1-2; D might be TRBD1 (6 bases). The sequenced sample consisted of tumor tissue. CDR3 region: CASSLAGGGADFGGYTF. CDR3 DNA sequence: TGCGCCAGCAGCTTGGCCGGGGGCGGAGCCGACTTCGGTGGCTACACCTTC.